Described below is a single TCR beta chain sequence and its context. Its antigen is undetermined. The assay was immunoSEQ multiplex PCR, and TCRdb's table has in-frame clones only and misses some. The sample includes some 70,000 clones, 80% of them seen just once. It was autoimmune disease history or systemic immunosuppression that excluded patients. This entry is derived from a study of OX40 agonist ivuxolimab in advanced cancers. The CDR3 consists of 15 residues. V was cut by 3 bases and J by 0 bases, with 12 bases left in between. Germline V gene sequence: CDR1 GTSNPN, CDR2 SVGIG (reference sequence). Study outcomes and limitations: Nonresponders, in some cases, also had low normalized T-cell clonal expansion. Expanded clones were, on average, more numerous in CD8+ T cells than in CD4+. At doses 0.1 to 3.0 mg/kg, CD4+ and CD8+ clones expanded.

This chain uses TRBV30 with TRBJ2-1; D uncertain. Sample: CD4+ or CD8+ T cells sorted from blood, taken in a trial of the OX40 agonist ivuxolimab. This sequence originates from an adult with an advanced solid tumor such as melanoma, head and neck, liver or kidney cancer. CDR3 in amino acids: CAWSLKPSSYNEQFF. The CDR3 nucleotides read TGTGCCTGGAGCTTAAAACCGAGCTCCTACAATGAGCAGTTCTTC.